Below are 20 T cell receptor beta chains sequenced from a single sample in a study of cytomegalovirus exposure and HLA in healthy donors. PCR involved 60 Vbeta and 13 Jbeta primers. Generated by immunoSEQ multiplex PCR, the TCRdb table keeps only in-frame clones and is missing some. Here the sample spans 150,000 to 200,000 clones, 77% being singletons. The sample consisted of PBMCs. Source of these receptors: a woman in her sixties in good health and CMV-seropositive.

This rearrangement joins TRBV9 to TRBJ2-7; TRBD2 matches 7 bases. The trim removed 0 bases at V and 3 bases at J, leaving 6 bases unmatched. Germline V gene data show CDR1 as SGDLS and CDR2 as YYNGEE. The CDR3 consists of 15 residues. CDR3 sequence (DNA): TGTGCCAGCAGCGTAGAGGGCGGGAGCTACTACGAGCAGTACTTC. It is translated as CASSVEGGSYYEQYF.

This clone was seen just once. V and J are TRBV7-3 and TRBJ2-5; 15 positions agree with TRBD2. V shed 3 bases and J 2 bases; nucleotides not matched to a gene: 7. Germline V lookup: CDR1 SGHTA, CDR2 FQGTGA. The CDR3 sequence is 18 residues long. The CDR3 here is CASSFSPGLAGGQETQYF. CDR3 nucleotide sequence: TGTGCCAGCAGCTTTTCACCGGGACTAGCGGGGGGTCAAGAGACCCAGTACTTC.

This sequence joins TRBV28 and TRBJ2-1, with 9 bases aligning to TRBD1. The CDR3 spans 20 residues. CDR1 and CDR2 from the germline V gene are MDHEN and SYDVKM. Losses at the gene ends were 2 bases for V and 1 base for J; bases not matched to a gene: 15. The CDR3 region has the DNA TGTGCCAGCAGTTTAGGACGTAGGACTGGGACAGGGTGGTCCTACAATGAGCAGTTCTTC. Protein sequence: CASSLGRRTGTGWSYNEQFF.

The chain employs TRBV28 and TRBJ2-1; possibly TRBD2 for D (5 bases). The V gene's germline CDR1 is MDHEN and CDR2 SYDVKM. The CDR3 loop spans 12 amino acids. Trimming pared 8 bases from V and 2 bases from J, leaving 7 bases between. In nucleotides, the CDR3 is TGTGCCAGCGATAGCGCCTACAATGAGCAGTTCTTC. Protein product: CASDSAYNEQFF.

The rearrangement uses TRBV9 and TRBJ2-1, with TRBD2 matching over 16 bases. Trimming cost V 4 bases and J 13 bases; bases outside gene matches: 8. This CDR3 has 15 residues. In germline, CDR1 is SGDLS, CDR2 YYNGEE. In DNA, the CDR3 is TGTGCCAGCAGCACTGGGACTAGCGGGGGGGCCGAACAGTTCTTC. Its translation: CASSTGTSGGAEQFF.

The rearrangement links TRBV5-8 to TRBJ2-7; D unclear. Germline V gene lookup returns CDR1 SGHTS and CDR2 YDEGEE. V was trimmed by 1 base and J by 2 bases, leaving 10 bases between them. The length of the CDR3 is 14 residues. CDR3 sequence: CASSLWWAPYEQYF. The CDR3 nucleotides are TGTGCCAGCAGCTTGTGGTGGGCGCCCTACGAGCAGTACTTC.

The V call is TRBV6-1, the J call TRBJ1-2, with D unclear. CDR1 is MNHNS, CDR2 SASEGT, per germline. The CDR3 loop spans 13 amino acids. V lost 2 bases, J lost 3 bases, and 7 bases lay in between. CDR3 sequence (DNA): TGTGCCAGCAGTGAACCAACAGACTATGGCTACACCTTC. This encodes CASSEPTDYGYTF.

The genes are TRBV6-5 and TRBJ1-6, with 9 positions matching TRBD1. The junction had 2 bases not matched to a gene; V was cut back by 5 bases and J by 3 bases. This CDR3 comprises 15 residues. Germline V lookup: CDR1 MNHEY, CDR2 SVGAGI. The CDR3 region is CASSPGQGYNSPLHF. The CDR3 DNA is TGTGCCAGCAGTCCGGGACAGGGCTATAATTCACCCCTCCACTTT.

The CDR3 sequence: CASSIHLRGGSTEAFF. CDR3 in DNA: TGTGCCAGTAGTATTCATCTTCGGGGGGGGAGCACTGAAGCTTTCTTT. The chain uses TRBV19 and TRBJ1-1, with a weak D call TRBD1 (5 bases). This CDR3 contains 16 residues. The germline V gene encodes CDR1 LNHDA and CDR2 SQIVND (reference sequence). The V gene lost 3 bases and the J gene lost 4 bases, with 18 bases spanning the gap.

The rearrangement links TRBV9 to TRBJ1-6, with a weak D call TRBD1 (6 bases). V lost 0 bases and J 7 bases, leaving 14 bases between the germline ends. The CDR3 totals 16 residues. From germline, CDR1 is SGDLS and CDR2 YYNGEE. In nucleotides, the CDR3 is TGTGCCAGCAGCGTAGCCAGGGGACGGAACAATTCACCCCTCCACTTT. Translation: CASSVARGRNNSPLHF.

The V and J genes are TRBV5-1 and TRBJ1-2; a possible D gene is TRBD1 (5 bases). Trimming took off 5 bases at V and 8 bases at J, with 16 bases between the two ends. The CDR3 is 13 residues long. Germline-derived CDR1 and CDR2 are SGHRS and YFSETQ. The CDR3 sequence: CASRPGPQGGYTF. The CDR3 DNA sequence: TGCGCCAGCAGGCCGGGCCCCCAGGGAGGCTACACCTTC.

The chain recombines TRBV7-2 with TRBJ2-1, with 7 bases identical to TRBD1. CDR3 size: 16 residues. CDR1 SGHTA and CDR2 FQGNSA come from the germline V gene. The V gene end was trimmed by 6 bases and the J gene end by 7 bases; junction bases not matched to a gene: 15. CDR3 coding DNA: TGTGCCAGCAGAGACAGGGTCAATTTAGACTTAAATGAGCAGTTCTTC. Its protein product is CASRDRVNLDLNEQFF.

V usage is TRBV25-1 and J usage is TRBJ1-4; possibly TRBD1 for D (6 bases). Germline lookup yields CDR1 MGHDK and CDR2 SYGVNS. V was shortened by 2 bases and J by 7 bases, with 17 bases between the two germline ends. This CDR3 comprises 16 residues. CDR3 bases: TGTGCCAGCAGTGAAAGGGGGGGAGGTTTCGGTGAAAAACTGTTTTTT. Translation: CASSERGGGFGEKLFF.

The CDR3 region is CASLGSGRGYNEQFF. Here the CDR3 DNA reads TGTGCCAGCCTGGGTAGCGGGAGGGGATACAATGAGCAGTTCTTC. The chain is built from TRBV28 and TRBJ2-1, with 11 bases that match TRBD2. CDR1 MDHEN and CDR2 SYDVKM come from the germline V gene. After removal of 8 bases from V and 4 bases from J, the junction contained 7 bases not matched to a gene. The CDR3 sequence is 15 residues long.

The chain employs TRBV28 and TRBJ1-4, with 7 bases that match TRBD1. CDR3 length: 15 amino acids. From germline, CDR1 is MDHEN and CDR2 SYDVKM. Trimming took 7 bases from V and 0 from J; bases not matched to a gene: 5. For the CDR3, the DNA is TGTGCCAGCATCCAGGGGGGAGCAACTAATGAAAAACTGTTTTTT. It translates to CASIQGGATNEKLFF.

The chain links TRBV5-6 to TRBJ2-7, with TRBD1 matching over 8 bases. Germline values: CDR1 SGHDT, CDR2 YYEEEE. V was pared by 9 bases and J by 4 bases, with 18 bases of the junction left unmatched. This CDR3 region has 16 residues. CDR3 bases: TGTGCCACCACGGACCAGGGGGCCAACTTCGTTTACGAGCAGTACTTC. Amino acid sequence: CATTDQGANFVYEQYF.

The chain joins TRBV5-4 to TRBJ1-1; 8 nucleotides line up with TRBD1. V was pared by 4 bases and J by 3 bases, with 8 bases of the junction left unmatched. The CDR3 is 15 amino acids. Germline CDR1 reads SGHNT; CDR2 reads YYREEE (reference sequence). The CDR3 nucleotides are TGTGCCAGCAGCAAGAACAGGGGGTGGGACACTGAAGCTTTCTTT. This codes for CASSKNRGWDTEAFF.

This chain uses TRBV5-1 with TRBJ2-7; TRBD1 is a possible D gene (6 bases). The CDR3 has 12 amino acids. Germline V gene lookup returns CDR1 SGHRS and CDR2 YFSETQ. Trimming took 4 bases from V and 3 from J, leaving 8 bases between them. The CDR3 spells CASSPTGYEQYF. The CDR3 coding sequence is TGCGCCAGCAGCCCGACAGGCTACGAGCAGTACTTC.

The V call is TRBV10-3, the J call TRBJ2-2; 12 bases are a match to TRBD1. Germline V CDR1 and CDR2: ENHRY, SYGVKD. This CDR3 is built from 15 residues. V gave up 3 bases and J gave up 10 bases; unmatched junction bases: 6. The CDR3 protein is CAISDRGTGGKELFF. CDR3 nucleotide sequence: TGTGCCATCAGTGACCGAGGGACAGGGGGCAAGGAGCTGTTTTTT.

The gene calls are TRBV4-3 and TRBJ1-5, with no clear D. The germline V gene has CDR1 LGHNA and CDR2 YSLEER. Trimming took 0 bases from V and 7 from J, leaving 13 bases between them. The CDR3 is made up of 15 amino acids. CDR3 residues: CASSQETQLGQPQHF. CDR3 DNA sequence: TGCGCCAGCAGCCAAGAAACGCAGCTCGGGCAGCCCCAGCATTTT.